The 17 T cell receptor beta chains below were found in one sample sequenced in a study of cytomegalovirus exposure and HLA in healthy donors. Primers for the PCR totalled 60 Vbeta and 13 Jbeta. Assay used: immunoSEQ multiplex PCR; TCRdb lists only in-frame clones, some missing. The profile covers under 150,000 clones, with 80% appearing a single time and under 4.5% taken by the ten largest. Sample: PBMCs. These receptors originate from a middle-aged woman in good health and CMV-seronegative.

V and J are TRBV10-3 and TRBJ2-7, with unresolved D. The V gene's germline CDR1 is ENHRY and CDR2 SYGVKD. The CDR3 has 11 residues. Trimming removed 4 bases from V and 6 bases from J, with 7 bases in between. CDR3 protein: CAISVQREQYF. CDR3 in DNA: TGTGCCATCAGTGTCCAGCGCGAGCAGTACTTC.

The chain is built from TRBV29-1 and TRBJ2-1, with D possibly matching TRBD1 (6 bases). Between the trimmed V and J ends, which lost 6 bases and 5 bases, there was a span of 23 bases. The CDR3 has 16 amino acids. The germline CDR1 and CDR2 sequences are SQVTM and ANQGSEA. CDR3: CSVGSLGAGVDNEQFF. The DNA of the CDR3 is TGCAGCGTGGGGTCTTTGGGGGCCGGGGTTGACAATGAGCAGTTCTTC.

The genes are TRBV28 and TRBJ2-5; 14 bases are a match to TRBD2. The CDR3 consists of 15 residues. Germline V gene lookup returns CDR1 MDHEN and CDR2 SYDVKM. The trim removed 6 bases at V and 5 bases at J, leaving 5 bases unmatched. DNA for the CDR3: TGTGCCAGCAGCCCGGGACTAGCGGGAGAGGAGACCCAGTACTTC. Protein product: CASSPGLAGEETQYF. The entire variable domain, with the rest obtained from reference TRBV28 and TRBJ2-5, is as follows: DVKVTQSSRYLVKRTGEKVFLECVQDMDHENMFWYRQDPGLGLRLIYFSYDVKMKEKGDIPEGYSVSREKKERFSLILESASTNQTSMYLCASSPGLAGEETQYFGPGTRLLVL.

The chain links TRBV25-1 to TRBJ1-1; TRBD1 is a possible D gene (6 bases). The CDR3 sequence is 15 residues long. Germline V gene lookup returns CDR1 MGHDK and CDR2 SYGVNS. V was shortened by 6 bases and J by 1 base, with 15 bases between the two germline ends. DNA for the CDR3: TGTGCCAGCAGCGACAGGTCTGAGGCGAACACTGAAGCTTTCTTT. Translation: CASSDRSEANTEAFF. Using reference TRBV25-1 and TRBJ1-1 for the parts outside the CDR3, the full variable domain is EADIYQTPRYLVIGTGKKITLECSQTMGHDKMYWYQQDPGMELHLIHYSYGVNSTEKGDLSSESTVSRIRTEHFPLTLESARPSHTSQYLCASSDRSEANTEAFFGQGTRLTVV.

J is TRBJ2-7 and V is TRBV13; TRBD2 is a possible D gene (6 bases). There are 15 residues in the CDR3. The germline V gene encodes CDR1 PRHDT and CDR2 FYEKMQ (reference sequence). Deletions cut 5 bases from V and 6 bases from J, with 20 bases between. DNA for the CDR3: TGTGCCAGCAGCCCCCAAGCGGGCCTCTCTGGCGAGCAGTACTTC. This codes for CASSPQAGLSGEQYF. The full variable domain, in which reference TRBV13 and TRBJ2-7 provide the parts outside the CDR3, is AAGVIQSPRHLIKEKRETATLKCYPIPRHDTVYWYQQGPGQDPQFLISFYEKMQSDKGSIPDRFSAQQFSDYHSELNMSSLELGDSALYFCASSPQAGLSGEQYFGPGTRLTVT.

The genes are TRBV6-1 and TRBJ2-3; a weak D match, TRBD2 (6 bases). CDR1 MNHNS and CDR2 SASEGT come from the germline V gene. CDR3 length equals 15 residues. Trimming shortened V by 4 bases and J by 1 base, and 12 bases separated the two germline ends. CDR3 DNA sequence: TGTGCCAGCAGTGTGCCGGGGGACGGCACAGATACGCAGTATTTT. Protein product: CASSVPGDGTDTQYF.

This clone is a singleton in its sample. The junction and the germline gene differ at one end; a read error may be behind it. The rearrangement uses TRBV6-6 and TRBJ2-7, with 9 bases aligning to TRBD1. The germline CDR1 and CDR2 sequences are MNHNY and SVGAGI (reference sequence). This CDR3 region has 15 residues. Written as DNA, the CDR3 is TGTGCCAGCAGTAACTCACGGGACAGGGCCCACGAGCAGTACTTC. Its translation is CASSNSRDRAHEQYF.

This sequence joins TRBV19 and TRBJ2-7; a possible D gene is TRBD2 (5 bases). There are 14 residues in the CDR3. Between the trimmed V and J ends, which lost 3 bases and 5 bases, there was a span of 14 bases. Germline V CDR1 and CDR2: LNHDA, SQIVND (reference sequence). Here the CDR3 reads CASSISVGVHEQYF. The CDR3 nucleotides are TGTGCCAGTAGTATTTCCGTCGGGGTCCACGAGCAGTACTTC.

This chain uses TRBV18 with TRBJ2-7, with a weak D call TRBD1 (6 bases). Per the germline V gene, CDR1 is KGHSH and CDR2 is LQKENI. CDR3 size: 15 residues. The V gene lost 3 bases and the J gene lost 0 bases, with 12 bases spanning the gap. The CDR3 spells CASSPQGYGSYEQYF. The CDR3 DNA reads TGTGCCAGCTCACCTCAGGGGTACGGCTCCTACGAGCAGTACTTC.

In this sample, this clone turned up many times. The CDR3 reads CASSERRDRDEQYF. In DNA form, the CDR3 reads TGTGCCAGCAGTGAAAGGCGGGACAGGGACGAGCAGTACTTC. The gene calls are TRBV6-1 and TRBJ2-7; 9 bases map to TRBD1. V gave up 2 bases and J gave up 5 bases; unmatched junction bases: 4. Germline V gene data show CDR1 as MNHNS and CDR2 as SASEGT. The CDR3 length is 14 residues.

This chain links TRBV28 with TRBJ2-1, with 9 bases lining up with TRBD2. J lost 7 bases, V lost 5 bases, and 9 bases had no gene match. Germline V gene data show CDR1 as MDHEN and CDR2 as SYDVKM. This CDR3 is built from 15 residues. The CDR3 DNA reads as TGTGCCAGCAGTGTCCAGACTAGCGGACGGAATGAGCAGTTCTTC. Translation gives CASSVQTSGRNEQFF.

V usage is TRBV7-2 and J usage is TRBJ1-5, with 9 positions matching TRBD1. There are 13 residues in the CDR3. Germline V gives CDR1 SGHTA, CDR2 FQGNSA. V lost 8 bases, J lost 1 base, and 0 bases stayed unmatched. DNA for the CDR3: TGTGCCAGCGGACAGGGGAGCAATCAGCCCCAGCATTTT. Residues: CASGQGSNQPQHF.

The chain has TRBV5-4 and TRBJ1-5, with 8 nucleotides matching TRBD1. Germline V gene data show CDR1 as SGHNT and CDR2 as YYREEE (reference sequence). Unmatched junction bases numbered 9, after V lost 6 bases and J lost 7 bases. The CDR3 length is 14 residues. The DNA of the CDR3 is TGTGCCAGCAACGTGCAGGGGGCGGAACAGCCCCAGCATTTT. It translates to CASNVQGAEQPQHF. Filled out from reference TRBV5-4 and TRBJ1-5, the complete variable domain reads ETGVTQSPTHLIKTRGQQVTLRCSSQSGHNTVSWYQQALGQGPQFIFQYYREEENGRGNFPPRFSGLQFPNYSSELNVNALELDDSALYLCASNVQGAEQPQHFGDGTRLSIL.

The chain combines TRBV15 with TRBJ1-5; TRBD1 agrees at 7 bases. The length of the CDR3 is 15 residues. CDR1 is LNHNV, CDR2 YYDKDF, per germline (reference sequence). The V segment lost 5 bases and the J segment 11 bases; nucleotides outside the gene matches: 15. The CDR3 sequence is CATSLTGGAQGAQHF. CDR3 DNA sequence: TGTGCCACCAGCCTAACCGGGGGGGCCCAGGGGGCCCAGCATTTT.

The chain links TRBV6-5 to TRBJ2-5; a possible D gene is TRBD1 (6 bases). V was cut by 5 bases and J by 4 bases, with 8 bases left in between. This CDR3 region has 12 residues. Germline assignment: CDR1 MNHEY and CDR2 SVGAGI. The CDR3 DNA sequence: TGTGCCAGCAGTACAGGGCGAGAGACCCAGTACTTC. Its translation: CASSTGRETQYF.

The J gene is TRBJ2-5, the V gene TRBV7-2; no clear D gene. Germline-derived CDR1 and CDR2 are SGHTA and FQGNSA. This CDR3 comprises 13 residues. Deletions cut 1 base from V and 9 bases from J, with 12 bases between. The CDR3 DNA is TGTGCCAGCAGCTTAGTACTTGCCGGAGCCCAGTACTTC. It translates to CASSLVLAGAQYF. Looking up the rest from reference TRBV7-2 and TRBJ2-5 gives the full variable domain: GAGVSQSPSNKVTEKGKDVELRCDPISGHTALYWYRQSLGQGLEFLIYFQGNSAPDKSGLPSDRFSAERTGGSVSTLTIQRTQQEDSAVYLCASSLVLAGAQYFGPGTRLLVL.

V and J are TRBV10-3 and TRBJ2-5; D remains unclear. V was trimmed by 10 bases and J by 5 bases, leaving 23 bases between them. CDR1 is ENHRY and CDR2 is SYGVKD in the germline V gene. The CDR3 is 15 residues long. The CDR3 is CATCLSASSVETQYF. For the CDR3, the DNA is TGTGCCACCTGCTTGAGCGCCAGCTCCGTGGAGACCCAGTACTTC.